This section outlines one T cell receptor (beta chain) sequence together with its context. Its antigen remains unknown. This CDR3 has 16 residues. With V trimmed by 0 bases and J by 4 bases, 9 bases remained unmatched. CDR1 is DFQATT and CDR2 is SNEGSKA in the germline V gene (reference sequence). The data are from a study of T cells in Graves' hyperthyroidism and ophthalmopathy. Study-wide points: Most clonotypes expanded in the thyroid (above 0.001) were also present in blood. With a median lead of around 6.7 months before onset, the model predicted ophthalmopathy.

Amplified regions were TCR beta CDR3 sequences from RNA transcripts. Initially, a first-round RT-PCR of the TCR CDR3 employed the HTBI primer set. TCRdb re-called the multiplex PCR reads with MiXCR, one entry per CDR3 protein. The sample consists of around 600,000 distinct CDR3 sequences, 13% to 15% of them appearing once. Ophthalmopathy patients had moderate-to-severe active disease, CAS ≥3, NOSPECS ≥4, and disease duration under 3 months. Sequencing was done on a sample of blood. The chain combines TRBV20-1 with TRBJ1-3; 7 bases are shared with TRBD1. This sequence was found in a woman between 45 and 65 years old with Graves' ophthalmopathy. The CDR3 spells CSARDLKGARGNTIYF. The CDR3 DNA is TGCAGTGCTAGAGATCTGAAGGGGGCGAGGGGAAACACCATATATTTT.